These 27 T cell receptor beta chains were sequenced from one sample in a study of Graves' ophthalmopathy and Graves' hyperthyroidism. The sequenced template was RNA, covering the TCR beta CDR3 region. Second-round multiplex PCR followed a first-round RT-PCR using HTBI primers. TCRdb re-analysed the multiplex PCR reads in MiXCR, keeping a single row per CDR3 protein. The sample includes approximately 410,000 distinct CDR3 sequences, less than 20% of them seen just once. The sample was peripheral blood. The receptors were gathered from a woman aged 18-29 years with stable Graves' hyperthyroidism.

This clonotype was observed at least ten times. This chain joins TRBV11-2 and TRBJ2-7, with D tentatively TRBD2 (5 bases). Germline V gene lookup returns CDR1 SGHAT and CDR2 FQNNGV. Trimming took 4 bases from V and 2 from J, leaving 12 bases between them. This CDR3 is built from 14 residues. CDR3 coding DNA: TGTGCCAGCAGCTGGAGGCAGGATCCCTACGAGCAGTACTTC. This gives the protein CASSWRQDPYEQYF.

This clonotype came up many times. The V and J genes are TRBV15 and TRBJ1-1; TRBD1 is a possible D gene (5 bases). CDR1 and CDR2 from the germline V gene are LNHNV and YYDKDF (reference sequence). This CDR3 comprises 14 residues. The ends were cut back, 7 bases at V and 4 bases at J, with 16 bases in the middle. The CDR3: CATKPSWGGTEAFF. In DNA form, the CDR3 reads TGTGCCACCAAACCATCTTGGGGCGGCACTGAAGCTTTCTTT.

This clonotype was seen repeatedly, ten times or more. This sequence joins TRBV11-2 and TRBJ2-7, with D tentatively TRBD1 or TRBD2 (5 bases each). Germline V gene sequence: CDR1 SGHAT, CDR2 FQNNGV. CDR3 length: 15 residues. The V end lost 4 bases, the J end lost 0 bases, and 13 bases lay between the germline ends. Here the CDR3 DNA reads TGTGCCAGCAGCTCCGGGACCTACAGCTCCTACGAGCAGTACTTC. Its protein product is CASSSGTYSSYEQYF.

This clonotype was seen once. The chain links TRBV4-2 to TRBJ1-1; no firm D call. Germline V gene sequence: CDR1 LGHNA, CDR2 YNFKEQ. The germline V and J ends were trimmed by 8 bases and 2 bases, with 21 bases remaining between them. The CDR3 covers 16 residues. CDR3 bases: TGTGCCAGCCGAGCTCTACTATCTCGAGAAAACACTGAAGCTTTCTTT. Translated, it gives CASRALLSRENTEAFF.

This clonotype was recorded at least ten times. The chain has TRBV28 and TRBJ2-7; the D gene is possibly TRBD2 (5 bases). Trimming stripped 7 bases from V and 1 base from J, with 11 bases between. This CDR3 region has 13 residues. Germline lookup yields CDR1 MDHEN and CDR2 SYDVKM. In nucleotides, the CDR3 is TGTGCCAGCACGGACGGGGTTTCCTACGAGCAGTACTTC. Protein: CASTDGVSYEQYF.

This clonotype was counted ten times or more. The chain joins TRBV12-3 or TRBV12-4 to TRBJ2-2, with 8 bases that match TRBD1. This CDR3 has 15 residues. V was clipped by 6 bases and J by 10 bases; unmatched bases: 13. CDR3 nucleotide sequence: TGTGCCAGCAGGCCCCGGGACAGGCGACGGGAGGAGCTGTTTTTT. This encodes CASRPRDRRREELFF.

The chain combines TRBV11-2 with TRBJ2-7; TRBD2 aligns across 12 bases. The V gene's germline CDR1 is SGHAT and CDR2 FQNNGV. The ends lost 1 base at V and 7 bases at J; junction bases unmatched: 5. The CDR3 is 15 residues long. The CDR3 is CASSLGTSGMWEQYF. The CDR3 nucleotides are TGTGCCAGCAGCTTAGGGACTAGCGGGATGTGGGAGCAGTACTTC. Based on the CDR3 plus reference TRBV11-2 and TRBJ2-7, the full variable domain is EAGVAQSPRYKIIEKRQSVAFWCNPISGHATLYWYQQILGQGPKLLIQFQNNGVVDDSQLPKDRFSAERLKGVDSTLKIQPAKLEDSAVYLCASSLGTSGMWEQYFGPGTRLTVT.

This clonotype was counted at least ten times. V and J are TRBV20-1 and TRBJ2-6; D not certain. V was trimmed by 5 bases and J by 0 bases, leaving 5 bases between them. In germline, CDR1 is DFQATT, CDR2 SNEGSKA (reference sequence). This CDR3 spans 13 amino acids. The CDR3 coding sequence is TGCAGTGCTCACCACTCTGGGGCCAACGTCCTGACTTTC. Protein: CSAHHSGANVLTF.

This sequence joins TRBV25-1 and TRBJ2-5, with TRBD2 matching 10 bases. The CDR3 runs to 18 residues. CDR1 is MGHDK, CDR2 SYGVNS, per germline. Germline trimming cut 3 bases from V and 0 bases from J; bases unmatched to any gene: 10. Here the CDR3 DNA reads TGTGCCAGCAGTGAGTCCGGGACTAGCGATTTGTACCAAGAGACCCAGTACTTC. Its translation is CASSESGTSDLYQETQYF.

This clonotype was picked up a small number of times. This chain connects TRBV10-3 to TRBJ2-2, with TRBD1 identical over 9 bases. Losses at the gene ends were 7 bases for V and 6 bases for J; bases not matched to a gene: 6. The CDR3 sequence is 14 residues long. In germline, CDR1 is ENHRY, CDR2 SYGVKD. The CDR3 coding sequence is TGTGCCATCAATAAGGACAGGGGCGCCGGGGAGCTGTTTTTT. It codes for CAINKDRGAGELFF.

This clonotype was picked up many times. The CDR3 nucleotides read TGTGCCAGCAGCTTAGCCAGGGGCGGGGAGCTGTTTTTT. It encodes CASSLARGGELFF. J is TRBJ2-2 and V is TRBV7-2, with D possibly TRBD1 on 6 matching bases. The CDR3 length is 13 residues. Germline values: CDR1 SGHTA, CDR2 FQGNSA. Trimming removed 0 bases at V and 7 bases at J, with 6 bases between. Based on the CDR3 plus reference TRBV7-2 and TRBJ2-2, the full variable domain is GAGVSQSPSNKVTEKGKDVELRCDPISGHTALYWYRQSLGQGLEFLIYFQGNSAPDKSGLPSDRFSAERTGGSVSTLTIQRTQQEDSAVYLCASSLARGGELFFGEGSRLTVL.

The chain joins TRBV6-5 to TRBJ2-5; TRBD1 aligns across 11 bases. The CDR3 spans 15 residues. V trimming: 4 bases; J trimming: 4 bases; junction bases outside the gene matches: 5. Germline V gene data show CDR1 as MNHEY and CDR2 as SVGAGI. CDR3 nucleotides: TGTGCCAGCAGTTTCCGGGACAGGGGGAGAGAGACCCAGTACTTC. Amino acids: CASSFRDRGRETQYF.

Many counts were recorded for this clonotype. The rearrangement joins TRBV6-1 to TRBJ1-2; 9 bases fit TRBD1. The CDR3 runs 14 residues. V shed 4 bases, J shed 4 bases, and the junction held 4 bases outside the gene matches. Per the germline V gene, CDR1 is MNHNS and CDR2 is SASEGT. This CDR3 is CASSGGTGSYGYTF. The DNA of the CDR3 is TGTGCCAGCAGTGGGGGGACAGGGAGCTATGGCTACACCTTC.

This clonotype was recorded many times. This rearrangement joins TRBV19 to TRBJ1-1; possibly TRBD1 for D (6 bases). Germline V lookup: CDR1 LNHDA, CDR2 SQIVND (reference sequence). V was clipped by 2 bases and J by 0 bases, with 19 bases between them. This CDR3 has 18 amino acids. Written as DNA, the CDR3 is TGTGCCAGTAGTATAACGCCAGGGGCAATGTTCATGAACACTGAAGCTTTCTTT. As protein: CASSITPGAMFMNTEAFF.

The sample holds many counts of this clonotype. The rearrangement links TRBV20-1 to TRBJ1-1, with D maybe TRBD1 (5 bases). The CDR3 has 13 residues. Per the germline V gene, CDR1 is DFQATT and CDR2 is SNEGSKA (reference sequence). V was cut by 3 bases and J by 0 bases, with 8 bases left in between. The CDR3 reads CSARGQMNTEAFF. The CDR3, as DNA: TGCAGTGCTAGGGGGCAGATGAACACTGAAGCTTTCTTT.

Many counts were recorded for this clonotype. V is TRBV6-2 or TRBV6-3 and J is TRBJ1-5; a possible D gene is TRBD1 (6 bases). V lost 7 bases, J lost 5 bases, and 15 bases lay in between. The germline V gene has CDR1 MNHEY and CDR2 SVGEGT. There are 14 residues in the CDR3. CDR3 nucleotides: TGTGCCAGCACTAGGGGGGGGTTCGATCAGCCCCAGCATTTT. Protein product: CASTRGGFDQPQHF.

This clonotype was detected many times. V and J are TRBV20-1 and TRBJ1-5; D is possibly TRBD1 (5 bases). The CDR3 covers 14 residues. V gave up 6 bases and J gave up 1 base, with 13 bases separating them. Germline lookup yields CDR1 DFQATT and CDR2 SNEGSKA (reference sequence). Here the CDR3 reads CSASGARSNQPQHF. CDR3 coding DNA: TGCAGTGCAAGTGGGGCCCGGAGCAATCAGCCCCAGCATTTT.

In this sample, this clonotype turned up a few times. A read error may produce the germline difference seen at one junction end. V and J are TRBV18 and TRBJ1-1, with 10 bases matching TRBD1. The CDR3 has 19 residues. Germline CDR1 and CDR2: KGHSH and LQKENI. The CDR3 DNA reads as TGTGCCTGCTCACCACTCAGGAAGGGGACAGGGGAAAGGGGCACTGAAGCTTTCTTT. Translation gives CACSPLRKGTGERGTEAFF.

This clonotype was seen a handful of times. The chain carries TRBV19 and TRBJ2-7; D is uncertain. Germline CDR1 reads LNHDA; CDR2 reads SQIVND (reference sequence). The CDR3 has 11 residues. V dropped 10 bases and J dropped 2 bases, with 9 bases sitting between them. The CDR3 loop reads CATRSAYEQYF. CDR3 bases: TGTGCCACCCGCAGCGCCTACGAGCAGTACTTC.

In the case of this clonotype: A much larger clone sits a single nucleotide away, making a read error possible. The gene calls are TRBV19 and TRBJ1-6; D perhaps matches TRBD1 (6 bases). Germline lookup yields CDR1 LNHDA and CDR2 SQIVND (reference sequence). The length of the CDR3 is 15 residues. This CDR3 reads CASSPFGGGNSHLHF. CDR3 coding DNA: TGTGCCAGTAGTCCTTTCGGGGGCGGTAATTCACACCTCCACTTT.

This clonotype appeared many times. This sequence joins TRBV11-1 and TRBJ1-1; TRBD1 is a possible D gene (6 bases). This CDR3 comprises 17 residues. Trimming pared 6 bases from V and 4 bases from J, leaving 24 bases between. Germline CDR1 SGHAT, CDR2 FQDESV (reference sequence). CDR3 DNA sequence: TGTGCCAGCAGGCCTACACGGGGGCTCGGAAGGATCACTGAAGCTTTCTTT. Its translation is CASRPTRGLGRITEAFF.

This clonotype came up a few times. The chain has TRBV12-3 or TRBV12-4 and TRBJ2-3, with D perhaps given as TRBD1 or TRBD2 (5 bases each). The CDR3 sequence is 16 residues long. The V gene lost 5 bases and the J gene lost 0 bases, with 15 bases spanning the gap. In DNA form, the CDR3 reads TGTGCCAGCAGTCCCGGGACGCGGAAGAGCACAGATACGCAGTATTTT. It yields the protein CASSPGTRKSTDTQYF.

This clonotype was recorded at least ten times. The chain is built from TRBV12-5 and TRBJ2-5, with D perhaps TRBD1 (5 bases). CDR1 LGHNT and CDR2 FRNRAP come from the germline V gene. V was cut by 6 bases and J by 2 bases, with 10 bases left in between. The CDR3 totals 13 residues. CDR3 in amino acids: CASGRTNQETQYF. Written as DNA, the CDR3 is TGTGCTAGTGGGCGGACAAATCAAGAGACCCAGTACTTC. The complete variable domain, with remaining parts taken from reference TRBV12-5 and TRBJ2-5, reads DARVTQTPRHKVTEMGQEVTMRCQPILGHNTVFWYRQTMMQGLELLAYFRNRAPLDDSGMPKDRFSAEMPDATLATLKIQPSEPRDSAVYFCASGRTNQETQYFGPGTRLLVL.

There are many counts of this clonotype. The chain recombines TRBV2 with TRBJ1-5; no clear D gene. The V end was cut by 0 bases, the J end by 0 bases, with 12 bases between. From germline, CDR1 is SNHLY and CDR2 FYNNEI. The CDR3 covers 17 residues. CDR3 bases: TGTGCCAGCAGTGAAGCGGGGAGCGGCCTTAGCAATCAGCCCCAGCATTTT. It yields the protein CASSEAGSGLSNQPQHF.

This chain joins TRBV19 and TRBJ1-1; D is perhaps TRBD1 (5 bases). The CDR3 runs to 13 residues. Germline V gene lookup returns CDR1 LNHDA and CDR2 SQIVND (reference sequence). V was trimmed by 4 bases and J by 2 bases, leaving 8 bases between them. The CDR3 loop reads CASSKRGNTEAFF. The DNA for the CDR3 is TGTGCCAGTAGTAAGAGGGGAAACACTGAAGCTTTCTTT.

This clonotype was detected ten times or more. This chain links TRBV7-3 with TRBJ1-1; TRBD1 matches 8 bases. V gave up 2 bases and J gave up 1 base; unmatched junction bases: 3. Germline-derived CDR1 and CDR2 are SGHTA and FQGTGA. The CDR3 extends over 15 amino acids. DNA of the CDR3: TGTGCCAGCAGCTTACAGGGACAGGCGAACACTGAAGCTTTCTTT. This sequence encodes CASSLQGQANTEAFF. The variable domain in full, with the rest retrieved from reference TRBV7-3 and TRBJ1-1, is GAGVSQTPSNKVTEKGKYVELRCDPISGHTALYWYRQSLGQGPEFLIYFQGTGAADDSGLPNDRFFAVRPEGSVSTLKIQRTERGDSAVYLCASSLQGQANTEAFFGQGTRLTVV.

This clonotype was seen repeatedly, ten times or more. V is TRBV27 and J is TRBJ1-6; D is unclear. Germline assignment: CDR1 MNHEY and CDR2 SMNVEV (reference sequence). The CDR3 length is 14 residues. Trimming shortened V by 6 bases and J by 7 bases, and 13 bases separated the two germline ends. The CDR3 spells CASSPAWRNSPLHF. The CDR3 DNA reads TGTGCCAGCAGCCCGGCCTGGAGGAATTCACCCCTCCACTTT.